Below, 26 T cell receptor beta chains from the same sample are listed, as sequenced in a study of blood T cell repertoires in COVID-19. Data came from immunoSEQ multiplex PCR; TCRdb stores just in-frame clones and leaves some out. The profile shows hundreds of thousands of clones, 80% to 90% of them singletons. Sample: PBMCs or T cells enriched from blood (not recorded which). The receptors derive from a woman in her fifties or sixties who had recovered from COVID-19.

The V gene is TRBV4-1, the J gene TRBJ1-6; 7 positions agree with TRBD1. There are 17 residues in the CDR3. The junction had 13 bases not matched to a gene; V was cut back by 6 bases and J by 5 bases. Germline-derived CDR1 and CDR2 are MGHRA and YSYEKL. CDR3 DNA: TGCGCCAGCAGTGCTAGTCCGTCGGGACAGAATAATTCACCCCTCCACTTT. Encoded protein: CASSASPSGQNNSPLHF.

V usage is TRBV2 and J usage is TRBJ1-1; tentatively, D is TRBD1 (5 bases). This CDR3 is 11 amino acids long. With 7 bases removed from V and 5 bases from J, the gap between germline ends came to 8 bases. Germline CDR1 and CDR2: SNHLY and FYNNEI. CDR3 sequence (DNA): TGTGCCAGCATCCGGGGGACTGAAGCTTTCTTT. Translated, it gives CASIRGTEAFF.

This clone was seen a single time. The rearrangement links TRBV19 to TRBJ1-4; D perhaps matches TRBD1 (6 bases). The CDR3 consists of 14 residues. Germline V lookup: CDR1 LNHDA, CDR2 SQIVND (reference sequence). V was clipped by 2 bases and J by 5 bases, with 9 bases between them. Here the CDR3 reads CASSIWGRNEKLFF. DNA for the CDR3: TGTGCCAGTAGTATATGGGGGCGGAATGAAAAACTGTTTTTT.

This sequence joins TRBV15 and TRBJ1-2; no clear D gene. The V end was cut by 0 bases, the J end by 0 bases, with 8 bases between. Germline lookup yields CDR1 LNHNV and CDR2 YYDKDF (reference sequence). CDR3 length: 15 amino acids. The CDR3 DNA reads TGTGCCACCAGCAGAGAAAAGGGAGCTAACTATGGCTACACCTTC. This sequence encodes CATSREKGANYGYTF.

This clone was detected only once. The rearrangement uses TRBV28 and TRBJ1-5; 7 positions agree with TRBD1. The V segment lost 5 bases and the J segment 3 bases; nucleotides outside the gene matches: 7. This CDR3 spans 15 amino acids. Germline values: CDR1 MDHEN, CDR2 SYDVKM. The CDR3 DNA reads TGTGCCAGCAGTCCGCCTGACAGGGACAATCAGCCCCAGCATTTT. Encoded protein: CASSPPDRDNQPQHF.

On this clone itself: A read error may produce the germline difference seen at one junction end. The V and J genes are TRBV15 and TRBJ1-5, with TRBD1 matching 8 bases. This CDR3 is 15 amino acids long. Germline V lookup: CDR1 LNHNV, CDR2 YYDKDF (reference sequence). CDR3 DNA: TGTGCCACCAGCAGGGTGGCAGGGGGCAACCAGCCCCAGCATTTT. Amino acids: CATSRVAGGNQPQHF. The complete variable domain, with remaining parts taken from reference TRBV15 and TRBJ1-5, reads DAMVIQNPRYQVTQFGKPVTLSCSQTLNHNVMYWYQQKSSQAPKLLFHYYDKDFNNEADTPDNFQSRRPNTSFCFLDIRSPGLGDTAMYLCATSRVAGGNQPQHFGDGTRLSIL.

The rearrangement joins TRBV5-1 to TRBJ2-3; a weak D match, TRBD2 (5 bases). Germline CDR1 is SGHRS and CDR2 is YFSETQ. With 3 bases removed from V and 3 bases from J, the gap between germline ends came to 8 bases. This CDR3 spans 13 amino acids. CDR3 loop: CASSSTSTDTQYF. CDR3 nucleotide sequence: TGCGCCAGCAGCTCAACTAGTACAGATACGCAGTATTTT.

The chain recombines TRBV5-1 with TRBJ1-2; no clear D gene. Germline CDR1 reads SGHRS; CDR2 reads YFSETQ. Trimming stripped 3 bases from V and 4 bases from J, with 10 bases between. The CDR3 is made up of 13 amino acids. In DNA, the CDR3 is TGCGCCAGCAGCTCCGGACTGCTCTATGGCTACACCTTC. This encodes CASSSGLLYGYTF.

CDR3 loop: CASSGTGGTYEQYF. CDR3 nucleotide sequence: TGTGCCAGCAGCGGGACAGGAGGCACCTACGAGCAGTACTTC. The chain combines TRBV5-8 with TRBJ2-7; TRBD1 matches 8 bases. The trim removed 4 bases at V and 2 bases at J, leaving 5 bases unmatched. This CDR3 contains 14 residues. The germline CDR1 and CDR2 sequences are SGHTS and YDEGEE.

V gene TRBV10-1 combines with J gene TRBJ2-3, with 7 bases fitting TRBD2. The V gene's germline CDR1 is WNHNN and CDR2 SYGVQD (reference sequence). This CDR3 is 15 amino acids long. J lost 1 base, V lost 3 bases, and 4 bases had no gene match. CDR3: CASSESLAGTDTQYF. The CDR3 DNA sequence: TGCGCCAGCAGTGAAAGCCTAGCGGGCACAGATACGCAGTATTTT.

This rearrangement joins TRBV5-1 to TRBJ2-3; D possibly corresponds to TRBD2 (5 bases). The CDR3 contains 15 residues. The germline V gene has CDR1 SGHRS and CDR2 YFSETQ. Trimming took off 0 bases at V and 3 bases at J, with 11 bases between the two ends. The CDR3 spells CASSLVGRRTDTQYF. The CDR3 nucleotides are TGCGCCAGCAGCTTGGTAGGCAGGAGGACAGATACGCAGTATTTT.

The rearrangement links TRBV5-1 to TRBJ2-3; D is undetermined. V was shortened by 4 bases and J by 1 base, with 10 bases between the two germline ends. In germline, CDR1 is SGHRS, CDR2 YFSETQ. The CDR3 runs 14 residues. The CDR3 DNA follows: TGCGCCAGCAGCATCCAAACGGGCACAGATACGCAGTATTTT. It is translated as CASSIQTGTDTQYF.

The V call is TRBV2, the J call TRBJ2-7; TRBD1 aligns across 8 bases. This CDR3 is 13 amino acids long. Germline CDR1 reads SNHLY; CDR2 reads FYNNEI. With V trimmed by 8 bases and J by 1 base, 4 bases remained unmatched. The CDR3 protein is CASGQGGSYEQYF. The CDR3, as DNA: TGTGCCAGCGGACAGGGAGGTTCCTACGAGCAGTACTTC.

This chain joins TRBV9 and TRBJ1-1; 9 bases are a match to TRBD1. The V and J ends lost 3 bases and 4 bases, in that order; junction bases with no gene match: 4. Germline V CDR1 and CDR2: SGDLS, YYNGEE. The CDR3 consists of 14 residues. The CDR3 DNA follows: TGTGCCAGCAGCGCCGGGACAGGGCCCACTGAAGCTTTCTTT. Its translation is CASSAGTGPTEAFF.

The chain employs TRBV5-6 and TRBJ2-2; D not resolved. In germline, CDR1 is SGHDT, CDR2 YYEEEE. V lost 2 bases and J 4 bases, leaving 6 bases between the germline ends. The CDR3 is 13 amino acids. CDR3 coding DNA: TGTGCCAGCAGCTTCGAGGTCACCGGGGAGCTGTTTTTT. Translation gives CASSFEVTGELFF. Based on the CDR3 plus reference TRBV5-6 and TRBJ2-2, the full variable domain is DAGVTQSPTHLIKTRGQQVTLRCSPKSGHDTVSWYQQALGQGPQFIFQYYEEEERQRGNFPDRFSGHQFPNYSSELNVNALLLGDSALYLCASSFEVTGELFFGEGSRLTVL.

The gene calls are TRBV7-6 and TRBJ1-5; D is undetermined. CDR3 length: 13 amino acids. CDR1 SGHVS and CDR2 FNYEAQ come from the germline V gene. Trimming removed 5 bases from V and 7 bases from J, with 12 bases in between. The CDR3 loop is CASSISSVQPQHF. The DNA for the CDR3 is TGTGCCAGCAGCATTTCGTCGGTCCAGCCCCAGCATTTT.

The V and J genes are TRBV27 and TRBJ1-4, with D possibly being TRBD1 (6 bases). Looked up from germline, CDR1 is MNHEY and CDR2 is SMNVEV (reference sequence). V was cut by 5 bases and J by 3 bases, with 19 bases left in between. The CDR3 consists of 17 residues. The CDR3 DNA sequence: TGTGCCAGCAGTCCAAACAGGGTTAGTCTAGCTAATGAAAAACTGTTTTTT. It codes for CASSPNRVSLANEKLFF.

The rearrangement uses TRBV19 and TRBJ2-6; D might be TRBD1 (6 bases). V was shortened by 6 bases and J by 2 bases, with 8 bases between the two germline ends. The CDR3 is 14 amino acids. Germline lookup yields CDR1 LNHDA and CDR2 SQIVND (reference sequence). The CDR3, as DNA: TGTGCCAGTAGCCCAGGGGCTGGGGCCAACGTCCTGACTTTC. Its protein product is CASSPGAGANVLTF.

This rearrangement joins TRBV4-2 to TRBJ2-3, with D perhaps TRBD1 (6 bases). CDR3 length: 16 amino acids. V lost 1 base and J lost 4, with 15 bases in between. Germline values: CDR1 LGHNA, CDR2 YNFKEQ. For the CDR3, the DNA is TGTGCCAGCAGCCAAGGAGTTCAGGGGCTACCAGATACGCAGTATTTT. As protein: CASSQGVQGLPDTQYF.

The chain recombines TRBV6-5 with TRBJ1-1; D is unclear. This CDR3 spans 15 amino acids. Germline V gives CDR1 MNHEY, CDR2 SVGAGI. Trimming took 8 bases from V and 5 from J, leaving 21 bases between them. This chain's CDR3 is CASSPNGRARTEAFF. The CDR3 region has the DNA TGTGCCAGCTCCCCCAATGGGAGGGCCCGAACTGAAGCTTTCTTT.

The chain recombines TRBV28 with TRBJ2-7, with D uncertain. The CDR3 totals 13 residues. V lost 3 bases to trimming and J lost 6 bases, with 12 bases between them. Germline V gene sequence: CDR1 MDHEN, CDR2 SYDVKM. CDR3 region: CASSFGLRAEQYF. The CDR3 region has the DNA TGTGCCAGCAGTTTCGGTCTTCGAGCCGAGCAGTACTTC.

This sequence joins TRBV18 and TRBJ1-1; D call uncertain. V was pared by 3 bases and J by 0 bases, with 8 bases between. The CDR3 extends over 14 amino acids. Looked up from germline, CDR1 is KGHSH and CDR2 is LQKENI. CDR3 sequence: CASSPQALNTEAFF. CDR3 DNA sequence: TGTGCCAGCTCACCCCAGGCTCTGAACACTGAAGCTTTCTTT.

CDR3 in amino acids: CASSRDRVEQPQHF. For the CDR3, the DNA is TGTGCCAGCAGTAGGGACAGGGTGGAGCAGCCCCAGCATTTT. This chain uses TRBV28 with TRBJ1-5; 9 bases agree with TRBD1. V dropped 5 bases and J dropped 7; count of bases not matched to a gene: 6. The CDR3 spans 14 residues. Germline-derived CDR1 and CDR2 are MDHEN and SYDVKM.

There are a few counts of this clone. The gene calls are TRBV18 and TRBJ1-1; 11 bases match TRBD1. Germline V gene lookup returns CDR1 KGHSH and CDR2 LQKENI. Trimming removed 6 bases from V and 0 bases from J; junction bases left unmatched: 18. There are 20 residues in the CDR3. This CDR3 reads CASSREIPRGTGGMNTEAFF. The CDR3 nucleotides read TGTGCCAGCTCGAGAGAAATACCGAGGGGGACAGGGGGTATGAACACTGAAGCTTTCTTT.

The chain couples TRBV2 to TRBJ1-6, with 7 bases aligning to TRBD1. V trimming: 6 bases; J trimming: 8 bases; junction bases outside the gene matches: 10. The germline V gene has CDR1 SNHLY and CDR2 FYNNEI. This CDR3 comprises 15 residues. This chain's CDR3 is CASRESTGAYSPLHF. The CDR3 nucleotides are TGTGCCAGCAGGGAATCTACAGGGGCCTATTCACCCCTCCACTTT.

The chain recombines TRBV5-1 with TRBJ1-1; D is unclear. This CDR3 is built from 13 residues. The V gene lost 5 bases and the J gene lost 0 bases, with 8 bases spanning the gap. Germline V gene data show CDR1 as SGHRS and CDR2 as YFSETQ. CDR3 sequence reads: CASRRSLNTEAFF. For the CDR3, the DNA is TGCGCCAGCAGAAGGAGCTTGAACACTGAAGCTTTCTTT.